The clone carrying this TCR beta chain was seen ten or more times. The data stem from a study of CD8 T cells in ankylosing spondylitis. The CDR3 totals 15 residues. Germline trimming cut 3 bases from V and 5 bases from J; bases unmatched to any gene: 10. Germline V gene lookup returns CDR1 SGHRS and CDR2 YFSETQ. MiXCR was run by TCRdb on the 5' RACE reads, yielding one entry per CDR3 protein. In the table there are approximately 190,000 distinct CDR3 sequences, approximately 13% of which are singletons. This chain connects TRBV5-1 to TRBJ1-2; 7 bases match TRBD1. The source is a female donor with ankylosing spondylitis or in good health (not recorded which). Sequencing used blood, either unsorted or a sorted T cell fraction (not recorded which). CDR3 bases: TGCGCCAGCAGCTCAGAGGGGGCGGCCGGTTATGGCTACACCTTC. It codes for CASSSEGAAGYGYTF.